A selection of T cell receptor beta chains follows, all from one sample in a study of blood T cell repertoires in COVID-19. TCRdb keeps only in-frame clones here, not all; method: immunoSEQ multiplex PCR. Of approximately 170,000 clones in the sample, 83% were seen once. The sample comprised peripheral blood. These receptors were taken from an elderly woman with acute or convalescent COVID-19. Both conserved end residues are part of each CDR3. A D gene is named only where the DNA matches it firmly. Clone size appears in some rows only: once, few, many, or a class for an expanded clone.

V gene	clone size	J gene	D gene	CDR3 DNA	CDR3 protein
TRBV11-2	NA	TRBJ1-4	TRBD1	TGTGCCAGCAGTTCATTGACAGGGGGAGGTGAAAAACTGTTTTTT	CASSSLTGGGEKLFF
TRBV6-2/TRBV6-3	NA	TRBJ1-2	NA	TGTGCCAGCAGTTACACAGGGACGCACGGCTACACCTTC	CASSYTGTHGYTF
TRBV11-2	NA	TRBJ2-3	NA	TGTGCCAGCAGCTTAGATCTGGGGGCCACAGATACGCAGTATTTT	CASSLDLGATDTQYF
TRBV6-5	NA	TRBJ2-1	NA	TGTGCCAGCAGTTACTCTTCACAGCACAATGAGCAGTTCTTC	CASSYSSQHNEQFF
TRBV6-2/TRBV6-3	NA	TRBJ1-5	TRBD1	TGTGCCAGCAGCCCCGACAGGGGTCAGCCCCAGCATTTT	CASSPDRGQPQHF
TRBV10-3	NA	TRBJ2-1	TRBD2	TGTGCCATCAAGGCGGGAGGAGGCAATGAGCAGTTCTTC	CAIKAGGGNEQFF
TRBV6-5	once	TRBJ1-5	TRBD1	TGTGCCAGCGTGACAGGGAAGACGCCCCAGCATTTT	CASVTGKTPQHF
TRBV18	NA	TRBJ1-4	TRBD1	TGTGCCAGCTCACCCGGGACAGGGTCTGAAAAACTGTTTTTT	CASSPGTGSEKLFF
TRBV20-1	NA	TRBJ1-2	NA	TGCAGTGCTAGTACGGGGGGCGGCAACTATGGCTACACCTTC	CSASTGGGNYGYTF
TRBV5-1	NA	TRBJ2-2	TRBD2	TGCGCCAGCAGCCACCGGACTAGCGTTGACACCGGGGAGCTGTTTTTT	CASSHRTSVDTGELFF
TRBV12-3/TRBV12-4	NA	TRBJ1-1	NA	TGTGCCAGCAGAGATTCGGGGACTGAAGCTTTCTTT	CASRDSGTEAFF
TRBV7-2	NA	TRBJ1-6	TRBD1	TGTGCCAGCAGCCTCGGGACAGGGGGCGCTTATAATTCACCCCTCCACTTT	CASSLGTGGAYNSPLHF
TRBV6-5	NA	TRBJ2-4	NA	TGTGCCAGCAGTCCCCGGGAGAAAAACATTCAGTACTTC	CASSPREKNIQYF
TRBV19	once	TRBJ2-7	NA	TGTGCCAGTAGTATAGATGCCAGGGTCGAGCAGTACTTC	CASSIDARVEQYF
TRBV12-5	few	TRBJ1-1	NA	TGTGCTAGTGGTTTGGTAACTAACACTGAAGCTTTCTTT	CASGLVTNTEAFF
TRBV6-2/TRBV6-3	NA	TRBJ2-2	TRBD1	TGTGCCAGCAGCTTTCTGGGACAGGGGGTCAACACCGGGGAGCTGTTTTTT	CASSFLGQGVNTGELFF
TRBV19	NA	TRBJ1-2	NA	TGTGCCAGTAGCAAACAACAGCCTAACTATGGCTACACCTTC	CASSKQQPNYGYTF
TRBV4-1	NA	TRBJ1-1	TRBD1	TGCGCCAGCAGCCAGGCATATGGACAGGGAGACACTGAAGCTTTCTTT	CASSQAYGQGDTEAFF
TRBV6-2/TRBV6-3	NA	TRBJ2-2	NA	TGTGCCAGCAGCCCCGAGGGAACCGGGGAGCTGTTTTTT	CASSPEGTGELFF
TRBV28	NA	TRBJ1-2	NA	TGTGCCAGCAGTTCGGAGAAACTTTATGGCTACACCTTC	CASSSEKLYGYTF
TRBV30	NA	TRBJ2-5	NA	TGTGCCTGGAGTGTAAAGTCGGGGGAGACCCAGTACTTC	CAWSVKSGETQYF
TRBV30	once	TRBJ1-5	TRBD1	TGTGCCTGGGAGAGAGGAGGGACAGGGTCCAATCAGCCCCAGCATTTT	CAWERGGTGSNQPQHF
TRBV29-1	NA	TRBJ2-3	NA	TGCAGCGTTGAAGTAGGGGGACCAGATACGCAGTATTTT	CSVEVGGPDTQYF
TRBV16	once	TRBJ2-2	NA	TGTGCCAGCAGCCACAATTCAGGGCCCGGGGAGCTGTTTTTT	CASSHNSGPGELFF
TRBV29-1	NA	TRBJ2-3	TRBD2	TGCAGCGCTCTTCTAGCGGGTCCGGATACGCAGTATTTT	CSALLAGPDTQYF
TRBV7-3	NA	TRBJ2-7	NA	TGTGCCAGCAGCAACCAAGGTCAGGGGACCGAGCAGTACTTC	CASSNQGQGTEQYF
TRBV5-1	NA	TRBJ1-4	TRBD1	TGCGCCAGCAGCGTGACAGGGTCTAATGAAAAACTGTTTTTT	CASSVTGSNEKLFF
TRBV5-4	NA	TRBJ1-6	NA	TGTGCCACCTCCCTTGGGACTTCAAATTCACCCCTCCACTTT	CATSLGTSNSPLHF
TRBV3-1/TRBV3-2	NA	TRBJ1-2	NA	TGTGCCAGCAGCCAAGCGGGGGGCAATGAGAACTATGGCTACACCTTC	CASSQAGGNENYGYTF
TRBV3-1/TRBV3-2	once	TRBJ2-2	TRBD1	TGTGCCAGCAGCCTGGGACAGGACTTTACCGGGGAGCTGTTTTTT	CASSLGQDFTGELFF
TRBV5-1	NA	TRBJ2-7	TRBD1	TGCGCCAGCAGCGTGACCGGGACAGGGGACGGGCGGGAGCAGTACTTC	CASSVTGTGDGREQYF
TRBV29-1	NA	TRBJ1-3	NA	TGCAGCGTTGGAACTGTCTCTGGAAACACCATATATTTT	CSVGTVSGNTIYF
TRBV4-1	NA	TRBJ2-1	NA	TGCGCCAGCAGCCAAGACTTTAACTCCTACAATGAGCAGTTCTTC	CASSQDFNSYNEQFF
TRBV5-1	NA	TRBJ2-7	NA	TGCGCCAGCAGCGACAGTTACGAGCAGTACTTC	CASSDSYEQYF
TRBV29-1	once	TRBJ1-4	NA	TGCAGCGCACTACTAGGCGAAAAACTGTTTTTT	CSALLGEKLFF
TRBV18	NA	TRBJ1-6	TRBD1	TGTGCCAGCTCACCAAATATACAGGGGACGAGTAATTCACCCCTCCACTTT	CASSPNIQGTSNSPLHF
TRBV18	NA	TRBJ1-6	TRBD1	TGTGCCAGCTCACCCACGGACAGGGACAATTCACCCCTCCACTTT	CASSPTDRDNSPLHF